Each of the 2 T cell receptor beta chains below was sequenced from the same sample in a study of blood T cell repertoires in COVID-19. The data were produced by immunoSEQ multiplex PCR, yet TCRdb's version contains in-frame clones alone and is incomplete. The table lists more than 400,000 clones, roughly 87% of them singletons. Sequenced material: PBMCs or T cells enriched from blood (not recorded which). The receptors derive from a young man who had recovered from COVID-19.

V gene TRBV3-1 (or the pseudogene TRBV3-2) combines with J gene TRBJ1-1; no reliable D call. Trimming took 4 bases from V and 5 from J, leaving 11 bases between them. The CDR3 is 13 residues long. Germline CDR1 LGHDT, CDR2 YNNKEL (reference sequence). The DNA of the CDR3 is TGTGCCAGCAGCCCGCACATCACGACTGAAGCTTTCTTT. Translating gives CASSPHITTEAFF.

The V and J genes are TRBV4-1 and TRBJ2-2, with TRBD2 as a possible D gene (5 bases). Germline lookup yields CDR1 MGHRA and CDR2 YSYEKL. There are 15 residues in the CDR3. With 1 base removed from V and 6 bases from J, the gap between germline ends came to 12 bases. The CDR3 loop reads CASSQAEGWPGELFF. The CDR3, as DNA: TGCGCCAGCAGCCAAGCTGAGGGTTGGCCCGGGGAGCTGTTTTTT.